The T cell receptor beta chain under discussion was sequenced for a study of blood T cell repertoires in COVID-19 (TCRdb year 2020). Background for the entire study: Samples from collaborators originated in the United States, Italy and Spain and spanned both the acute and convalescent phases of COVID-19. The material from the prospective study consisted of cDNA or gDNA derived from T cells, B-cell-depleted T cells, or PBMCs. Deeply sampled blood TCRbeta repertoires from subjects exposed to, actively infected with, or recovered from COVID-19 were included in the dataset. The repertoires were released in a freely available public database meant as a resource for research on the immune response to SARS-CoV-2. Samples came from the ongoing ImmuneRACE study (first 160 participants) plus 1,254 subjects from 6 global collaborators. Nearly every sample came with metadata listing a de-identified subject ID, COVID-19 status, age in years and sex. HLA class I and class II types, where available, came from metadata supplied by the sample provider rather than from assay-based typing.

As for this clone: This receptor's antigen is unknown. No quality values exist for individual bases; no much larger clone is one base distant.

The junction shows trimming of 4 bases on V and 5 bases on J, and the gene matches do not reach 3 bases of it. As encoded in the germline V gene (reference sequence), CDR1 is SEHNR while CDR2 is FQNEAQ. Including cysteine and phenylalanine, the CDR3 has 15 amino acids. Kept here is only the CDR3 DNA, which spans 45 bases and is read in frame from base 1. Broader findings and caveats from the paper: Clinical and demographic metadata were provided uncurated, with the amount varying by source and participant.

TCRbeta CDR3 regions were amplified from genomic DNA using the immunoSEQ Assay, a bias-controlled multiplex PCR. The original methods were these. Within the assay, amplification of reference gene primers was used to estimate how many nucleated cells each sample contained. Sequence reads were collapsed and filtered to measure the absolute abundance of every unique TCRbeta CDR3 rearrangement. Productive Simpson clonality was computed per sample as the square root of Simpson's diversity index over productive rearrangements. Entries here come from immuneACCESS through TCRdb and include only in-frame sequences with V and J called. Some clones fail to appear in such tables; in the studies checked, an unresolved V gene covers under half of the shortfall, and the cause of the remainder is unknown. V and J calls and clone size are those listed in that table; D and trimming were worked out from the DNA. Here the sample has around 160,000 clones; around four fifths occur a single time. Less than 20% of the sample lies in the top ten.

Each collaborating institution followed its own protocols to collect whole blood in K2EDTA tubes. For TCRbeta analysis, collaborators shipped samples in one of three forms: frozen whole blood, isolated PBMCs, or DNA extracted from either of those sample types. The V and J segments used are TRBV7-9 and TRBJ1-6; the junction holds 9 bases that match TRBD1. Sequenced: peripheral blood. This TCR derives from a woman aged 80 or over with acute or convalescent COVID-19. The nucleotides read TGTGCCAGCAGCTCCGGACAGGGGAATAATTCACCCCTCCACTTT. Its amino acids are CASSSGQGNNSPLHF. The entire variable domain, with the stretches around the CDR3 drawn from the reference TRBV7-9 and TRBJ1-6 proteins, is DTGVSQNPRHKITKRGQNVTFRCDPISEHNRLYWYRQTLGQGPEFLTYFQNEAQLEKSRLLSDRFSAERPKGSFSTLEIQRTEQGDSAMYLCASSSGQGNNSPLHFGNGTRLTVT.